The rows below give T cell receptor beta chains drawn from one sample of a study of T cell repertoires in cytomegalovirus infection. TCRdb reprocessed the reads via MiXCR and lists one record per CDR3 protein. The sample carries fewer than 250,000 distinct CDR3 sequences, roughly an eighth recorded once. The source material was PBMCs. These receptors all come from a human donor in good health (CMV status not recorded). Some clones in this sample may be carry-over from other donors' samples. The conserved cysteine and the conserved F or W are not part of the CDR3 here. The order of the fields is J gene, V gene, clone size, CDR3 protein. Clone size, where shown, is once, few, many, or a class for clones that have expanded.

TRBJ2-2 | TRBV5-1 | . | ASSLRHTGELF
TRBJ1-2 | TRBV28 | few | ASSSQGKGYGYT
TRBJ1-6 | TRBV7-6 | few | ASNLSGGYNSPLH
TRBJ1-2 | TRBV20-1 | . | SARVTGNYGYT
TRBJ2-2 | TRBV7-9 | . | ATSRTAPNTGELF
TRBJ1-5 | TRBV12-3/TRBV12-4 | many | ASSFRSADSNQPQH
TRBJ2-7 | TRBV19 | few | ASSWGKGLYEQY
TRBJ1-1 | TRBV7-3 | many | ASSPNRGLTEAF
TRBJ2-1 | TRBV5-6 | few | ASSKGAGVSDEQF
TRBJ2-5 | TRBV29-1 | few | SVDGGQETQY
TRBJ1-2 | TRBV15 | few | ATSRDTGVSYGYT